A selection of T cell receptor beta chains follows, all from one sample in a study of shared clonotypes between healthy human individuals. This table comes from immunoSEQ multiplex PCR, and its TCRdb copy is limited to in-frame clones, with some not included. The sample yields about 980,000 clones, less than 85% seen once. The sequenced sample was memory CD4+ T cells sorted from blood. These receptors originate from a man between 18 and 29 years old in good health. Each CDR3 is given with its conserved first and last residue. The D gene is left open where the match is weak. The size of a clone is reported for some rows only, either as once, few or many, or as a class for expanded clones.

CDR3aa	CDR3nt	v_gene	j_gene	d_gene	abundance
CASSLVKGQGLTEAFF	TGTGCCAGCAGTTTAGTCAAGGGACAGGGTCTCACTGAAGCTTTCTTT	TRBV28	TRBJ1-1	TRBD1	few
CASSENRDYEQYF	TGCGCCAGCAGTGAAAACAGGGACTACGAGCAGTACTTC	TRBV10-2	TRBJ2-7	-	once
CASSSLYSNQPQHF	TGTGCCAGCAGCTCCCTATATAGCAATCAGCCCCAGCATTTT	TRBV5-6	TRBJ1-5	-	-
CASGYGRVDSGQFF	TGTGCCAGCGGATACGGGAGGGTCGACTCCGGGCAGTTCTTC	TRBV5-4	TRBJ2-1	TRBD2	once
CASSMGLAGGEQFF	TGCGCCAGCAGCATGGGACTAGCGGGAGGTGAGCAGTTCTTC	TRBV5-1	TRBJ2-1	TRBD2	once
CASSLVGGREQYF	TGTGCCAGCAGCTTGGTTGGGGGGCGCGAGCAGTACTTC	TRBV5-4	TRBJ2-7	-	-
CASSQPDRVGLGAFF	TGTGCCAGCAGTCAGCCGGACAGGGTAGGGTTAGGAGCTTTCTTT	TRBV6-6	TRBJ1-1	TRBD1	-
CASSATGLGTEAFF	TGTGCCAGCAGTGCGACAGGGTTAGGCACTGAAGCTTTCTTT	TRBV25-1	TRBJ1-1	TRBD1	-
CAISAGGSYQPQHF	TGTGCCATCAGTGCCGGGGGGAGTTATCAGCCCCAGCATTTT	TRBV10-3	TRBJ1-5	-	-
CAWSAKRTEAFF	TGTGCCTGGAGTGCTAAAAGGACTGAAGCTTTCTTT	TRBV30	TRBJ1-1	-	few
CASSPFLAGGNAAQYF	TGTGCCAGCAGCCCTTTCTTAGCGGGGGGGAACGCTGCGCAGTATTTT	TRBV11-2	TRBJ2-3	TRBD2	-
CASSAGQGMNEQFF	TGTGCCAGCAGTGCGGGACAGGGGATGAATGAGCAGTTCTTC	TRBV6-4	TRBJ2-1	TRBD1	-
CASSENRLPNEKLFF	TGTGCCAGCAGTGAAAACAGACTACCTAATGAAAAACTGTTTTTT	TRBV6-1	TRBJ1-4	-	-
CATTGDNEKLFF	TGTGCCACGACGGGAGATAATGAAAAACTGTTTTTT	TRBV10-3	TRBJ1-4	-	-
CSVVGGQAFF	TGCAGCGTTGTAGGGGGGCAAGCTTTCTTT	TRBV29-1	TRBJ1-1	-	few
CAWSIGGGSNQPQHF	TGTGCCTGGTCAATTGGGGGGGGTAGCAATCAGCCCCAGCATTTT	TRBV30	TRBJ1-5	-	once
CATSRAGQNTEAFF	TGTGCCACCAGCAGAGCCGGTCAGAACACTGAAGCTTTCTTT	TRBV15	TRBJ1-1	-	few
CASSEAVGTITEAFF	TGTGCCAGCAGTGAAGCCGTCGGGACTATCACTGAAGCTTTCTTT	TRBV6-1	TRBJ1-1	-	few
CASSRQGGMFGETQYF	TGTGCCAGCAGCCGACAGGGGGGCATGTTCGGAGAGACCCAGTACTTC	TRBV11-2	TRBJ2-5	TRBD1	few
CASSEQGGYTF	TGTGCCAGCAGTGAACAAGGGGGCTACACCTTC	TRBV25-1	TRBJ1-2	-	-
CASRAPGLAKNIQYF	TGCGCCAGCAGAGCCCCGGGCCTAGCCAAAAACATTCAGTACTTC	TRBV10-1	TRBJ2-4	-	-
CASSEHGTSVYEQYF	TGTGCCAGTAGTGAACACGGGACTAGCGTCTACGAGCAGTACTTC	TRBV19	TRBJ2-7	TRBD2	-
CASSLNPAGRSTEAFF	TGTGCCAGCAGCTTAAACCCGGCAGGACGGAGCACTGAAGCTTTCTTT	TRBV7-3	TRBJ1-1	-	-
CASRQVGGPVEQYF	TGTGCCAGCAGACAGGTGGGGGGGCCAGTCGAGCAGTACTTC	TRBV7-2	TRBJ2-7	-	-
CASSLGPLEAFF	TGTGCCAGCAGCCTGGGACCGCTTGAAGCTTTCTTT	TRBV2	TRBJ1-1	-	-